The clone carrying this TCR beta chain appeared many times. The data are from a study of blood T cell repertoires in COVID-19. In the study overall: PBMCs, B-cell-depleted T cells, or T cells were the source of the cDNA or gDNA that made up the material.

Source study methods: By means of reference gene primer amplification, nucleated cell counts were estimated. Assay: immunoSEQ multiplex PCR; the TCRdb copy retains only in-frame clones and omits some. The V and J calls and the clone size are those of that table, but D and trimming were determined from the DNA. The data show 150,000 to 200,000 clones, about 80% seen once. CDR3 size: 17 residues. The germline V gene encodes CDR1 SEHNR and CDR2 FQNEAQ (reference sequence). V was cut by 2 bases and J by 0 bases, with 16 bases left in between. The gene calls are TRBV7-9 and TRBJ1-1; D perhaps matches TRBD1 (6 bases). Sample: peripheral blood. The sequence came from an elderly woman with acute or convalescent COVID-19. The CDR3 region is CASSLLLTGAMNTEAFF. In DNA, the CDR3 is TGTGCCAGCAGCTTATTATTGACAGGAGCCATGAACACTGAAGCTTTCTTT. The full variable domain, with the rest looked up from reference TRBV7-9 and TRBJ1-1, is DTGVSQNPRHKITKRGQNVTFRCDPISEHNRLYWYRQTLGQGPEFLTYFQNEAQLEKSRLLSDRFSAERPKGSFSTLEIQRTEQGDSAMYLCASSLLLTGAMNTEAFFGQGTRLTVV.